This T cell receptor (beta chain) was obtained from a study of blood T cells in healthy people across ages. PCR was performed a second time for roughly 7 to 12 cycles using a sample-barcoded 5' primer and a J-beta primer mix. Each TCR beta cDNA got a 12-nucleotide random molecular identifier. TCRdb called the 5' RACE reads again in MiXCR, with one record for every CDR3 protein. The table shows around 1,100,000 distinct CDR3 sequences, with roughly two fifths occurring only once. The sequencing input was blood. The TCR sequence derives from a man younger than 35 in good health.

CDR3: CASSYTGQGYGYTF. CDR3 nucleotides: TGTGCCAGCAGTTATACCGGACAGGGGTATGGCTACACCTTC. The V call is TRBV6-1, the J call TRBJ1-2, with 9 bases aligning to TRBD1. Germline-derived CDR1 and CDR2 are MNHNS and SASEGT. J gave up 5 bases and V 5 bases, and 6 bases lay outside the gene matches. This CDR3 region has 14 residues.